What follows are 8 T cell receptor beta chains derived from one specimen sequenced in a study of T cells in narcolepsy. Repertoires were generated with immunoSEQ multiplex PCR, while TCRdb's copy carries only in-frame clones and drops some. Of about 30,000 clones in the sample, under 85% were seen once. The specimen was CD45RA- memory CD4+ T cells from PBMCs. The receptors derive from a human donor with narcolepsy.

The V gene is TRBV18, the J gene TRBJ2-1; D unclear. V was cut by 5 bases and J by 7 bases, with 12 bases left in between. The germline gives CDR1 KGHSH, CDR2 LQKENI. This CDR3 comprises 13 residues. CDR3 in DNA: TGTGCCAGCTCATCCGGACCGTCTAATGAGCAGTTCTTC. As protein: CASSSGPSNEQFF.

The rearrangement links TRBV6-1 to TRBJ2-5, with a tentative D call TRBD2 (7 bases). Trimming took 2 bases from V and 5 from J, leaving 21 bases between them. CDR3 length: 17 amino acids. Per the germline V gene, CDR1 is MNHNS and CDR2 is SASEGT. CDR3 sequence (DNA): TGTGCCAGCAGTGAACGGACGAGGACTAGAGGGGGGGAGACCCAGTACTTC. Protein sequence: CASSERTRTRGGETQYF.

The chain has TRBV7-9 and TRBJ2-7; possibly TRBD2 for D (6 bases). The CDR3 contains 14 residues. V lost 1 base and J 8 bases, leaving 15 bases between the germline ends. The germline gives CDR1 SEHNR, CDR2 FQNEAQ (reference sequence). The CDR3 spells CASSLVPPGVKQYF. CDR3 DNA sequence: TGTGCCAGCAGCTTAGTCCCACCGGGGGTTAAGCAGTACTTC.

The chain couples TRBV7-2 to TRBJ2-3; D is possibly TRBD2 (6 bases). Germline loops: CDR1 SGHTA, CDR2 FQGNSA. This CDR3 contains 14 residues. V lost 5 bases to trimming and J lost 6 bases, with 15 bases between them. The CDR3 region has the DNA TGTGCCAGCAGCCAGGGCCTGGCGGGGGATACGCAGTATTTT. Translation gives CASSQGLAGDTQYF.

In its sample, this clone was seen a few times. The CDR3 nucleotides are TGTGCCATCGGGGACAGGCCGAATTCACCCCTCCACTTT. This translates into CAIGDRPNSPLHF. V is TRBV10-3 and J is TRBJ1-6; TRBD1 aligns across 8 bases. V shed 8 bases, J shed 7 bases, and the junction held 4 bases outside the gene matches. The CDR3 is 13 residues long. From germline, CDR1 is ENHRY and CDR2 SYGVKD.

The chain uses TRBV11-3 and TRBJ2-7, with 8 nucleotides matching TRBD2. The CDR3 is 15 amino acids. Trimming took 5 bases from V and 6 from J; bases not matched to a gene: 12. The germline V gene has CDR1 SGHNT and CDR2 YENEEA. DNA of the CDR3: TGTGCCAGCAGCCCCTCCCGGGGGGGGGTCTCCGAGCAGTACTTC. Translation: CASSPSRGGVSEQYF.

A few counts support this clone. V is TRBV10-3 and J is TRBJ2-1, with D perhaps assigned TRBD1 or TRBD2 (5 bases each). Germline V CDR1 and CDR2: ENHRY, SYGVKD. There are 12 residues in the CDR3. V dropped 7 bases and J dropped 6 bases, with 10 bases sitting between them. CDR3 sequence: CAIMGESNEQFF. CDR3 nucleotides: TGTGCCATCATGGGGGAGTCCAATGAGCAGTTCTTC.

In nucleotides, the CDR3 is TGTGCCAGCAGCCTGGGGGACAGCAAAGCTTTCTTT. Translated: CASSLGDSKAFF. This chain connects TRBV7-9 to TRBJ1-1; 7 bases map to TRBD1. Germline CDR1 is SEHNR and CDR2 is FQNEAQ (reference sequence). The CDR3 has 12 residues. Trimming at V came to 5 bases and at J to 9 bases, leaving 6 bases not matched to a gene.